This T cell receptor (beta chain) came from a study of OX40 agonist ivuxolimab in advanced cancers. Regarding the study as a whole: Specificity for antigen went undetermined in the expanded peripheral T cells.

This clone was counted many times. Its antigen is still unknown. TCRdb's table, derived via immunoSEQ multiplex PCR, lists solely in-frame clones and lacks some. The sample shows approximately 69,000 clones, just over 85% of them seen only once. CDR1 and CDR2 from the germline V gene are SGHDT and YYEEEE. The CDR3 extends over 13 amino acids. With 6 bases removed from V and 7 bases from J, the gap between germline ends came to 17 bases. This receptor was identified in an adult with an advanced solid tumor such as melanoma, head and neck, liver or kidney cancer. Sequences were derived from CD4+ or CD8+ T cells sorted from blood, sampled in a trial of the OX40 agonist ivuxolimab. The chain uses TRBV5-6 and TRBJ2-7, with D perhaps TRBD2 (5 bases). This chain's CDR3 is CASTQGLRGEQYF. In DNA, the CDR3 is TGTGCCAGCACCCAAGGCCTACGCGGGGAGCAGTACTTC.